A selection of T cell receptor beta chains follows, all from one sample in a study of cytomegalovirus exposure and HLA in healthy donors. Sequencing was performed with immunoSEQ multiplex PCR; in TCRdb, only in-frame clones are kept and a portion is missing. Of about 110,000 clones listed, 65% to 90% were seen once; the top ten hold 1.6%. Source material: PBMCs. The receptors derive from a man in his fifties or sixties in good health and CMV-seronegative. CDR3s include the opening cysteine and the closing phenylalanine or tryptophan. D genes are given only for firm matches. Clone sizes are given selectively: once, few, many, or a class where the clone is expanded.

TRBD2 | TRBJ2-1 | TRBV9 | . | CASSEAGDSYNEQFF | TGTGCCAGCAGCGAAGCGGGGGATTCCTACAATGAGCAGTTCTTC
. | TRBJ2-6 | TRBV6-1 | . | CASSTSGTGANVLTF | TGTGCCAGCAGTACCTCAGGAACTGGGGCCAACGTCCTGACTTTC
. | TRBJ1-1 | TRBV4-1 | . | CASSQDGAGVSANTEAFF | TGCGCCAGCAGCCAAGATGGGGCAGGGGTCTCCGCGAACACTGAAGCTTTCTTT
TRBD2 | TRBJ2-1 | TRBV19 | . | CASLAGGRNEQFF | TGTGCCAGCCTAGCGGGGGGGCGTAATGAGCAGTTCTTC
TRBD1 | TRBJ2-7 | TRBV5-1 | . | CASSLGQNYEQYF | TGCGCCAGCAGCCTGGGACAGAACTACGAGCAGTACTTC
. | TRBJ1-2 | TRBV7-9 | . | CASSLFPRDYGYTF | TGTGCCAGCAGCTTATTCCCCAGGGACTATGGCTACACCTTC
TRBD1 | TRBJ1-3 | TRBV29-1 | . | CSVGQGARNTIYF | TGCAGCGTTGGACAGGGGGCCCGAAACACCATATATTTT
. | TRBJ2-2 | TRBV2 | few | CASRRGGATFTGELFF | TGTGCCAGCAGGAGGGGCGGGGCTACCTTCACCGGGGAGCTGTTTTTT
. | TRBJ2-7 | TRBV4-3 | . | CASSQDRGTYEQYF | TGCGCCAGCAGCCAAGATCGGGGGACCTACGAGCAGTACTTC
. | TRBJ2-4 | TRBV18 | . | CASSPDTGSGKNIQYF | TGTGCCAGCTCACCTGACACGGGGAGTGGCAAAAACATTCAGTACTTC
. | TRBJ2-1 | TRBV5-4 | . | CASSFPGGGNEQFF | TGTGCCAGCAGCTTCCCAGGAGGTGGGAATGAGCAGTTCTTC
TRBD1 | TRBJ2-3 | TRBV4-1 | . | CASSQNRGQSTDTQYF | TGCGCCAGCAGCCAAAACAGGGGGCAGAGCACAGATACGCAGTATTTT
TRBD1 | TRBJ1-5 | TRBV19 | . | CASSADRGQYSNQPQHF | TGTGCCAGTAGTGCCGACAGGGGGCAATATAGCAATCAGCCCCAGCATTTT
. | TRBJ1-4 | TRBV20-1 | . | CSAGGSGLFF | TGCAGTGCTGGGGGGTCAGGGCTGTTTTTT
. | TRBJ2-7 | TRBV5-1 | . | CASSLNRVLLYEQYF | TGCGCCAGCAGCCTCAACCGGGTTCTACTCTACGAGCAGTACTTC
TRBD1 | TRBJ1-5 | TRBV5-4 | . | CASSLDRDQPQHF | TGTGCCAGCAGCCTGGACAGGGATCAGCCCCAGCATTTT
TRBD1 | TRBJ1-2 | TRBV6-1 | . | CASNPGQTYGYTF | TGTGCCAGCAACCCGGGACAGACATATGGCTACACCTTC
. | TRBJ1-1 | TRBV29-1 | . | CSVEEGERLF | TGCAGCGTTGAAGAAGGAGAGCGCCTCTTT
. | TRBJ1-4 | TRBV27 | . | CASRGRGEKLFF | TGTGCCAGCAGGGGCCGGGGTGAAAAACTGTTTTTT
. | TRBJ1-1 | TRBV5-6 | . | CASSNSGTSNTEAFF | TGTGCCAGCAGCAACTCCGGGACATCGAACACTGAAGCTTTCTTT
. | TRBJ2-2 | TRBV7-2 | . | CASSLGHVETGELFF | TGTGCCAGCAGTTTAGGACACGTTGAGACCGGGGAGCTGTTTTTT
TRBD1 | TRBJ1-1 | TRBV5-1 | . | CASSQGTGGSEAFF | TGCGCCAGCAGCCAGGGGACAGGGGGCTCTGAAGCTTTCTTT
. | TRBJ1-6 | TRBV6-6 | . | CASSQQSSYNSPLHF | TGTGCCAGCAGTCAACAGAGCTCCTATAATTCACCCCTCCACTTT
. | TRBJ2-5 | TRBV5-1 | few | CASSFSPGRRQETQYF | TGCGCCAGCAGCTTCTCTCCGGGAAGAAGGCAAGAGACCCAGTACTTC
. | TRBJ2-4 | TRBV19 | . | CASSTRQGRLQYF | TGTGCCAGTAGTACACGACAAGGGAGGCTCCAGTACTTC
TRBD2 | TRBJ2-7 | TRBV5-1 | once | CASSPGTSGGARLGSSYEQYF | TGCGCCAGCAGCCCCGGGACTAGCGGGGGGGCCAGATTAGGGAGCTCCTACGAGCAGTACTTC
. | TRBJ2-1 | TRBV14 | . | CASRDEQPRGEQFF | TGTGCCAGCAGGGATGAACAACCGAGAGGTGAGCAGTTCTTC
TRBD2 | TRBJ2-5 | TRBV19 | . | CASSRSGGAFQETQYF | TGTGCCAGTAGCCGTAGCGGGGGGGCTTTCCAAGAGACCCAGTACTTC
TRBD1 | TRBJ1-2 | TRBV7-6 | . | CASSSLGQGADGYTF | TGTGCCAGCAGCTCATTAGGACAGGGGGCTGATGGCTACACCTTC
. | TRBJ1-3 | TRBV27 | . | CASGLSGNTIYF | TGTGCCAGCGGGCTCTCTGGAAACACCATATATTTT
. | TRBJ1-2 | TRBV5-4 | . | CASSRQATWSNYGYTF | TGTGCCAGCAGTCGACAGGCTACATGGTCTAACTATGGCTACACCTTC
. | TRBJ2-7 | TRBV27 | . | CASSSGYSYEQYF | TGTGCCAGCAGTTCAGGATATTCCTACGAGCAGTACTTC
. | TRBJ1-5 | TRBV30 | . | CAWSVPVGDSNQPQHF | TGTGCCTGGAGTGTACCTGTCGGGGATAGCAATCAGCCCCAGCATTTT
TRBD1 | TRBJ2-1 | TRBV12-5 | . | CASWTSDRDRNEQFF | TGTGCTAGTTGGACCTCGGACAGGGATAGGAATGAGCAGTTCTTC
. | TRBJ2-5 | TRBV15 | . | CATSRVERETQYF | TGTGCCACCAGCAGAGTGGAGAGGGAGACCCAGTACTTC
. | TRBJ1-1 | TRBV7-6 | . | CASSVGETTEAFF | TGTGCCAGCAGCGTCGGGGAGACCACTGAAGCTTTCTTT
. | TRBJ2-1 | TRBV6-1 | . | CASSALGNSGPYNEQFF | TGTGCCAGCAGTGCCCTCGGCAATAGCGGACCTTACAATGAGCAGTTCTTC
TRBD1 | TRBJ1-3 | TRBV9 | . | CASSVAKVRGPGNTIYF | TGTGCCAGCAGCGTAGCTAAGGTCAGGGGGCCTGGAAACACCATATATTTT
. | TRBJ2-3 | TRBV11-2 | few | CASSPDPAADTQYF | TGTGCCAGCAGTCCCGACCCGGCGGCAGATACGCAGTATTTT
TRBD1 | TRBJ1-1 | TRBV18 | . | CASSVGQGSPEAFF | TGTGCCAGCTCCGTGGGACAGGGGTCTCCTGAAGCTTTCTTT
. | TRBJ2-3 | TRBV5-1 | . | CAGSLGGGGLTDTQYF | TGCGCCGGCAGCTTGGGGGGCGGGGGACTCACAGATACGCAGTATTTT
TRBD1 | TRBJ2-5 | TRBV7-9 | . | CASSPYRGQETQYF | TGTGCCAGCAGCCCATACAGGGGGCAAGAGACCCAGTACTTC
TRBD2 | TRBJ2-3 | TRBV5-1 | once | CASILAGGTDTQYF | TGCGCCAGCATTTTAGCGGGGGGCACAGATACGCAGTATTTT
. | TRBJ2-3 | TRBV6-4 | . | CASSEQGGDTQYF | TGTGCCAGCAGTGAGCAGGGCGGAGATACGCAGTATTTT
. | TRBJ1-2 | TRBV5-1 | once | CASTEGTTGHYGYTF | TGCGCCAGCACTGAAGGGACAACAGGGCACTATGGCTACACCTTC
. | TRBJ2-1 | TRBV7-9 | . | CASSPFRGRGEYNEQFF | TGTGCCAGCAGCCCGTTCAGGGGAAGAGGGGAATACAATGAGCAGTTCTTC
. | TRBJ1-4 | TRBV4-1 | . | CASSHPDRLSKKLFF | TGCGCCAGCAGCCATCCTGACAGGCTGTCCAAAAAACTGTTTTTT
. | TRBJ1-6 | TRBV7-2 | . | CASSLPRVDSPLHF | TGTGCCAGCAGCTTACCCAGGGTTGATTCACCCCTCCACTTT
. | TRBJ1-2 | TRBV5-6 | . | CASSLREGGDGYTF | TGTGCCAGCAGCTTGAGGGAGGGCGGAGATGGCTACACCTTC
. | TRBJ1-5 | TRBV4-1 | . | CASSQPTGGSNQPQHF | TGCGCCAGCAGCCAACCCACTGGGGGGAGCAATCAGCCCCAGCATTTT
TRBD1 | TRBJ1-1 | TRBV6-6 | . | CASSYSGQPNTEAFF | TGTGCCAGCAGTTACTCGGGACAGCCGAACACTGAAGCTTTCTTT
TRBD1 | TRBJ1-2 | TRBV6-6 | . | CASSFPTGDYGYTF | TGTGCCAGCAGTTTCCCGACAGGGGACTATGGCTACACCTTC
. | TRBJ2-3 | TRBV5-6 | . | CASGGTDPYTDTQYF | TGTGCCAGCGGGGGGACCGATCCTTACACAGATACGCAGTATTTT
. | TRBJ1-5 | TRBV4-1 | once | CASSQVGTQIVQPQHF | TGCGCCAGCAGCCAAGTTGGGACACAGATCGTCCAGCCCCAGCATTTT
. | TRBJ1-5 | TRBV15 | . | CATSRDLGSQPQHF | TGTGCCACCAGCAGAGATCTAGGAAGTCAGCCCCAGCATTTT
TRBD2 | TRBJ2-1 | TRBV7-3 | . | CASSLGRGVGEQFF | TGTGCCAGCAGCCTCGGGCGGGGGGTAGGGGAGCAGTTCTTC
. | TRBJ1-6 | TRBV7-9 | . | CASSPGMHNSPLHF | TGTGCCAGCAGCCCGGGGATGCATAATTCACCCCTCCACTTT
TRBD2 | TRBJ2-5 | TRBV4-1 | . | CASSQGAGGRETQYF | TGCGCCAGCAGCCAAGGGGCGGGGGGTCGGGAGACCCAGTACTTC
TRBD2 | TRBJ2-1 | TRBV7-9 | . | CSSSLLLAGARYNEQFF | TGTTCCAGCAGCTTGCTACTAGCGGGGGCCCGGTACAATGAGCAGTTCTTC
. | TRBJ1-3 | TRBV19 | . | CAASVGNTIYF | TGTGCCGCCTCGGTCGGAAACACCATATATTTT